This T cell receptor beta chain was sequenced in a study of Ad26.COV2.S vaccination and SARS-CoV-2 variants. General study results and limits: Vaccine and placebo groups showed comparable non-spike TCR breadth. Vaccine recipients had higher spike-specific TCR breadth than placebo recipients.

Assay used: immunoSEQ multiplex PCR; TCRdb lists only in-frame clones, some missing. Of about 180,000 clones listed, about 83% are singletons. Regarding this clone: Its antigen is unidentified.

V was trimmed by 2 bases and J by 6 bases, leaving 10 bases between them. CDR1 is MNHEY, CDR2 SVGAGI, per germline. This CDR3 spans 13 amino acids. The sample here was peripheral blood, taken after recovery from COVID-19. The sequence was collected from a human donor who had recovered from COVID-19. V usage is TRBV6-5 and J usage is TRBJ1-1; tentative D call: TRBD1 (5 bases). The CDR3 DNA reads TGTGCCAGCAGTTACGTCAGGGTTTCTGAAGCTTTCTTT. This encodes CASSYVRVSEAFF.